These 29 T cell receptor beta chains originate from one sample sequenced in a study of cytomegalovirus exposure and HLA in healthy donors. Researchers ran the PCR with 60 Vbeta and 13 Jbeta primers. Repertoires were generated with immunoSEQ multiplex PCR, while TCRdb's copy carries only in-frame clones and drops some. The table lists roughly 150,000 clones, approximately 80% of them singletons. Sequenced sample: PBMCs. These receptors were obtained from a woman in her forties in good health and CMV-seronegative.

This clone was found once. The genes are TRBV6-5 and TRBJ2-1, with no clear D. V gave up 0 bases and J gave up 5 bases, with 14 bases separating them. Per the germline V gene, CDR1 is MNHEY and CDR2 is SVGAGI. CDR3 size: 16 residues. In nucleotides, the CDR3 is TGTGCCAGCAGTTACTCGAGCTTGTCATTCCACAATGAGCAGTTCTTC. It is translated as CASSYSSLSFHNEQFF.

This rearrangement joins TRBV6-6 to TRBJ1-6; the D is unclear. In germline, CDR1 is MNHNY, CDR2 SVGAGI (reference sequence). The CDR3 has 15 residues. The V and J ends lost 7 bases and 0 bases respectively, with 10 bases between them. The CDR3 DNA is TGTGCCAGCACAAACCCCAGCTCCTATAATTCACCCCTCCACTTT. Translation: CASTNPSSYNSPLHF.

V is TRBV11-3 and J is TRBJ2-7; D gene ambiguous. With 1 base removed from V and 0 bases from J, the gap between germline ends came to 7 bases. CDR3 size: 14 residues. From germline, CDR1 is SGHNT and CDR2 YENEEA. The CDR3 sequence: CASSLALSSYEQYF. For the CDR3, the DNA is TGTGCCAGCAGCTTAGCTCTTAGCTCCTACGAGCAGTACTTC.

Of note for this clone: The junction departs from germline at one end; a sequencing error may be responsible. CDR3 sequence reads: CSSSPDRTTNEKLFF. CDR3 nucleotides: TGTTCCAGCAGTCCCGACAGGACAACTAATGAAAAACTGTTTTTT. The chain combines TRBV7-9 with TRBJ1-4, with D possibly being TRBD1 (6 bases). The CDR3 extends over 15 amino acids. Germline loops: CDR1 SEHNR, CDR2 FQNEAQ (reference sequence).

This rearrangement joins TRBV29-1 to TRBJ2-7; 11 bases map to TRBD2. V was pared by 7 bases and J by 9 bases, with 5 bases of the junction left unmatched. From germline, CDR1 is SQVTM and CDR2 ANQGSEA. This CDR3 contains 11 residues. The CDR3, as DNA: TGCAGCGACGTAGCGGGAGGGAGGCAGTACTTC. Translation: CSDVAGGRQYF.

The chain carries TRBV6-1 and TRBJ2-1, with D possibly matching TRBD1 (6 bases). This CDR3 spans 14 amino acids. Germline V gene lookup returns CDR1 MNHNS and CDR2 SASEGT. V dropped 3 bases and J dropped 1 base, with 7 bases sitting between them. The CDR3 here is CASSDRGSYNEQFF. The CDR3 coding sequence is TGTGCCAGCAGTGACAGGGGATCCTACAATGAGCAGTTCTTC.

This chain connects TRBV4-2 to TRBJ1-2; 8 bases are shared with TRBD1. The CDR3 is 16 residues long. The V gene end was trimmed by 3 bases and the J gene end by 3 bases; junction bases not matched to a gene: 9. The germline gives CDR1 LGHNA, CDR2 YNFKEQ. The CDR3 sequence is CASSHTSGGADYGYTF. In DNA, the CDR3 is TGTGCCAGCAGCCATACCTCAGGGGGCGCTGACTATGGCTACACCTTC.

CDR3 region: CASSRPPHRERTDTQYF. CDR3 in DNA: TGTGCCAGTAGTCGACCTCCTCACAGGGAGAGGACAGATACGCAGTATTTT. The V and J genes are TRBV19 and TRBJ2-3, with a possible D match to TRBD1 (6 bases). This CDR3 has 17 residues. Germline V gene data show CDR1 as LNHDA and CDR2 as SQIVND (reference sequence). The V end lost 5 bases, the J end lost 3 bases, and 21 bases lay between the germline ends. Full variable domain (rest looked up from reference TRBV19 and TRBJ2-3): DGGITQSPKYLFRKEGQNVTLSCEQNLNHDAMYWYRQDPGQGLRLIYYSQIVNDFQKGDIAEGYSVSREKKESFPLTVTSAQKNPTAFYLCASSRPPHRERTDTQYFGPGTRLTVL.

The V gene is TRBV9, the J gene TRBJ2-5, with D perhaps TRBD2 (5 bases). CDR1 is SGDLS and CDR2 is YYNGEE in the germline V gene. The length of the CDR3 is 15 residues. V was pared by 0 bases and J by 1 base, with 10 bases between. The CDR3 nucleotides are TGTGCCAGCAGCGTAGTAGGACTGACCCAAGAGACCCAGTACTTC. It translates to CASSVVGLTQETQYF.

The gene calls are TRBV28 and TRBJ2-3, with 9 bases identical to TRBD2. V was clipped by 4 bases and J by 0 bases; unmatched bases: 5. CDR1 MDHEN and CDR2 SYDVKM come from the germline V gene. This CDR3 contains 16 residues. The CDR3 coding sequence is TGTGCCAGCAGTTCGTCTAGCGGGGTTAGCACAGATACGCAGTATTTT. It codes for CASSSSSGVSTDTQYF.

This rearrangement joins TRBV28 to TRBJ2-3; D perhaps matches TRBD2 (5 bases). V lost 8 bases, J lost 5 bases, and 11 bases lay in between. The CDR3 contains 12 residues. The V gene's germline CDR1 is MDHEN and CDR2 SYDVKM. Here the CDR3 reads CASGPRGDTQYF. CDR3 sequence (DNA): TGTGCCAGCGGGCCACGGGGAGATACGCAGTATTTT.

The V and J genes are TRBV5-1 and TRBJ2-3; 7 nucleotides line up with TRBD1. CDR1 SGHRS and CDR2 YFSETQ come from the germline V gene. This CDR3 is 15 amino acids long. V shed 0 bases and J 2 bases; nucleotides not matched to a gene: 3. CDR3 loop: CASSLDRGITDTQYF. The CDR3 DNA is TGCGCCAGCAGCTTGGACAGGGGAATCACAGATACGCAGTATTTT.

The chain has TRBV19 and TRBJ1-4, with 8 bases fitting TRBD1. V lost 8 bases to trimming and J lost 8 bases; unmatched junction nucleotides: 7. The CDR3 length is 13 residues. CDR1 and CDR2 (germline): LNHDA, SQIVND (reference sequence). CDR3: CASGGTGGEKLFF. For the CDR3, the DNA is TGTGCCAGTGGCGGGACAGGAGGGGAAAAACTGTTTTTT.

The CDR3 DNA follows: TGTGCCAGCAGCGCTCAGGAGGCGTTCAATCAGCCCCAGCATTTT. Translation gives CASSAQEAFNQPQHF. V usage is TRBV7-2 and J usage is TRBJ1-5, with D hard to call. Germline V gene lookup returns CDR1 SGHTA and CDR2 FQGNSA. The length of the CDR3 is 15 residues. V was cut by 5 bases and J by 3 bases, with 14 bases left in between.

The chain recombines TRBV9 with TRBJ2-1; D gene ambiguous. The CDR3 sequence is 14 residues long. The germline gives CDR1 SGDLS, CDR2 YYNGEE. With 0 bases removed from V and 4 bases from J, the gap between germline ends came to 8 bases. The CDR3 loop reads CASSVGGPYNEQFF. The CDR3 DNA follows: TGTGCCAGCAGCGTAGGTGGGCCTTACAATGAGCAGTTCTTC.

This chain uses TRBV4-3 with TRBJ2-1; 11 bases agree with TRBD2. The J segment lost 3 bases and the V segment lost 2 bases, leaving 15 bases of the junction unmatched. The CDR3 consists of 20 residues. Germline V CDR1 and CDR2: LGHNA, YSLEER. CDR3 sequence: CASSQHGGGLAARNYNEQFF. The CDR3 DNA sequence: TGCGCCAGCAGCCAACATGGGGGGGGACTAGCGGCACGTAACTACAATGAGCAGTTCTTC.

This chain connects TRBV19 to TRBJ1-2; D gene ambiguous. CDR3 length equals 11 residues. Germline loops: CDR1 LNHDA, CDR2 SQIVND (reference sequence). V lost 6 bases and J 4 bases, leaving 6 bases between the germline ends. The CDR3 region is CASRAGYGYTF. CDR3 nucleotide sequence: TGTGCCAGTAGAGCGGGCTATGGCTACACCTTC.

The chain is built from TRBV9 and TRBJ2-7; 7 nucleotides match TRBD1. This CDR3 is 14 amino acids long. The germline gives CDR1 SGDLS, CDR2 YYNGEE. J gave up 6 bases and V 4 bases, and 10 bases lay outside the gene matches. CDR3 DNA: TGTGCCAGCAGCCCCCGTCCAGGGGGTTCCGAGCAGTACTTC. Its protein product is CASSPRPGGSEQYF.

V and J are TRBV9 and TRBJ2-1, with D unclear. CDR1 and CDR2 from the germline V gene are SGDLS and YYNGEE. This CDR3 has 16 amino acids. Trimming shortened V by 4 bases and J by 1 base, and 15 bases separated the two germline ends. DNA of the CDR3: TGTGCCAGCAGCCCCGGGTCCTTCGGGTCCTACAATGAGCAGTTCTTC. Its translation is CASSPGSFGSYNEQFF.

This clone has only one observation. The chain links TRBV7-8 to TRBJ2-1; TRBD1 matches 10 bases. The V and J ends lost 5 bases and 4 bases, in that order; junction bases with no gene match: 8. There are 16 residues in the CDR3. The germline gives CDR1 SGHVS, CDR2 FQNEAQ. CDR3 coding DNA: TGTGCCAGCAGCCCCAGAAGGGACAGGGGTTACAATGAGCAGTTCTTC. Protein: CASSPRRDRGYNEQFF.

This clone was observed once. The chain joins TRBV19 to TRBJ1-2, with 7 bases lining up with TRBD1. The trim removed 8 bases at V and 8 bases at J, leaving 17 bases unmatched. The CDR3 runs to 15 residues. CDR1 and CDR2 (germline): LNHDA, SQIVND (reference sequence). CDR3 residues: CASGQSEGGSGGYTF. CDR3 DNA sequence: TGTGCCAGTGGCCAGAGTGAAGGGGGCTCTGGGGGCTACACCTTC.

This clone has more than one count but fewer than ten. The rearrangement links TRBV11-3 to TRBJ2-5; a possible D gene is TRBD1 (6 bases). V lost 3 bases and J 2 bases, leaving 13 bases between the germline ends. Germline CDR1 is SGHNT and CDR2 is YENEEA. This CDR3 comprises 15 residues. CDR3 loop: CASSLSGGLQETQYF. CDR3 nucleotide sequence: TGTGCCAGCAGCTTGAGTGGGGGCCTTCAAGAGACCCAGTACTTC.

The V call is TRBV28, the J call TRBJ2-1; a possible D gene is TRBD1 (5 bases). The CDR3 extends over 15 amino acids. The V and J ends lost 8 bases and 7 bases respectively, with 21 bases between them. Germline V gene lookup returns CDR1 MDHEN and CDR2 SYDVKM. CDR3 DNA sequence: TGTGCCAGCCTGTCCTTTCCATGGGGCGAGAATGAGCAGTTCTTC. Protein sequence: CASLSFPWGENEQFF. The full variable domain, rest sourced from reference TRBV28 and TRBJ2-1, is DVKVTQSSRYLVKRTGEKVFLECVQDMDHENMFWYRQDPGLGLRLIYFSYDVKMKEKGDIPEGYSVSREKKERFSLILESASTNQTSMYLCASLSFPWGENEQFFGPGTRLTVL.

The CDR3 coding sequence is TGTGCCAGCAGCGCCTCCCGGACAGGAGGGTACAATGAGCAGTTCTTC. It is translated as CASSASRTGGYNEQFF. The chain has TRBV5-8 and TRBJ2-1; TRBD1 is a possible D gene (7 bases). The CDR3 totals 16 residues. V gave up 4 bases and J gave up 4 bases, with 18 bases separating them. Germline loops: CDR1 SGHTS, CDR2 YDEGEE.

This clone was found a few times. The chain is built from TRBV10-3 and TRBJ2-3; possibly TRBD2 for D (5 bases). The germline V gene has CDR1 ENHRY and CDR2 SYGVKD. The CDR3 sequence is 15 residues long. Trimming left V 4 bases short and J 3 bases short, with 14 bases between. The CDR3, as DNA: TGTGCCATCAGTGGAGGGTCGGACGGGACAGATACGCAGTATTTT. Translated, it gives CAISGGSDGTDTQYF.

This chain connects TRBV4-1 to TRBJ1-2; no reliable D call. Per germline, CDR1 MGHRA and CDR2 YSYEKL. V was shortened by 4 bases and J by 3 bases, with 12 bases between the two germline ends. The CDR3 covers 14 residues. The CDR3 region has the DNA TGCGCCAGCAGCCCAGACTCCCGGGACTATGGCTACACCTTC. This encodes CASSPDSRDYGYTF.

This clone was picked up a small number of times. The CDR3 reads CASKKKGGRVETQYF. The CDR3 region has the DNA TGTGCCAGCAAAAAAAAGGGGGGGCGGGTGGAGACCCAGTACTTC. V and J are TRBV2 and TRBJ2-5, with D possibly TRBD2 on 7 matching bases. The CDR3 is 15 amino acids. The germline V gene encodes CDR1 SNHLY and CDR2 FYNNEI. The V gene lost 7 bases and the J gene lost 5 bases, with 20 bases spanning the gap.

The V gene is TRBV7-2, the J gene TRBJ2-1; 10 positions agree with TRBD2. The CDR3 is made up of 15 amino acids. Trimming removed 2 bases from V and 7 bases from J; junction bases left unmatched: 5. The V gene's germline CDR1 is SGHTA and CDR2 FQGNSA. DNA of the CDR3: TGTGCCAGCAGCTTACTAGCGGGAGAGGTGAATGAGCAGTTCTTC. Its translation: CASSLLAGEVNEQFF.

The rearrangement uses TRBV19 and TRBJ1-5, with 9 bases that match TRBD1. The CDR3 consists of 15 residues. Trimming cost V 7 bases and J 9 bases; bases outside gene matches: 13. Germline V gene sequence: CDR1 LNHDA, CDR2 SQIVND (reference sequence). CDR3 nucleotide sequence: TGTGCCAGTACCCCCGGAGGGACAGGGATTGGGCCCCAGCATTTT. Translating gives CASTPGGTGIGPQHF.